What follows are 25 T cell receptor beta chains derived from one specimen sequenced in a study of blood T cell repertoires in COVID-19. Generated by immunoSEQ multiplex PCR, the TCRdb table keeps only in-frame clones and is missing some. The repertoire holds tens of thousands of clones, 80% to 95% seen once, with 3% to 3.5% in the top ten. Sequencing used peripheral blood. The receptors were sampled from a man over 45 with acute or convalescent COVID-19.

The V gene is TRBV2, the J gene TRBJ1-2; a possible D gene is TRBD1 (5 bases). The V gene's germline CDR1 is SNHLY and CDR2 FYNNEI. Trimming shortened V by 1 base and J by 5 bases, and 14 bases separated the two germline ends. The CDR3 loop spans 15 amino acids. CDR3 amino acids: CASSEGVRASYGYTF. The CDR3 DNA sequence: TGTGCCAGCAGTGAAGGGGTCAGGGCCTCTTATGGCTACACCTTC.

This clone is a singleton in its sample. The chain carries TRBV4-2 and TRBJ1-2; TRBD1 matches at 10 bases. CDR3 length: 16 residues. The ends lost 3 bases at V and 1 base at J; junction bases unmatched: 5. The germline gives CDR1 LGHNA, CDR2 YNFKEQ. The CDR3 DNA reads TGTGCCAGCAGCCAGACCGGGACAGGGGTTAACTATGGCTACACCTTC. It is translated as CASSQTGTGVNYGYTF.

The chain couples TRBV5-1 to TRBJ2-5; D call uncertain. Germline CDR1 and CDR2: SGHRS and YFSETQ. Trimming took off 3 bases at V and 0 bases at J, with 6 bases between the two ends. CDR3 size: 13 residues. In nucleotides, the CDR3 is TGCGCCAGCAGCTCTACGTACCAAGAGACCCAGTACTTC. The encoded protein is CASSSTYQETQYF.

This rearrangement joins TRBV5-1 to TRBJ1-2; TRBD1 agrees at 9 bases. Germline V gene sequence: CDR1 SGHRS, CDR2 YFSETQ. The CDR3 totals 13 residues. The V segment lost 4 bases and the J segment 5 bases; nucleotides outside the gene matches: 3. The CDR3 DNA sequence: TGCGCCAGCAGCCCGGGACAGGGTTATGGCTACACCTTC. Encoded protein: CASSPGQGYGYTF.

This chain links TRBV7-3 with TRBJ2-2, with unresolved D. Trimming cost V 0 bases and J 1 base, with 3 bases left between them. Germline assignment: CDR1 SGHTA and CDR2 FQGTGA. CDR3 length: 14 amino acids. CDR3 amino acids: CASSLTLNTGELFF. The CDR3 DNA reads TGTGCCAGCAGCTTAACCCTGAACACCGGGGAGCTGTTTTTT. Based on the CDR3 plus reference TRBV7-3 and TRBJ2-2, the full variable domain is GAGVSQTPSNKVTEKGKYVELRCDPISGHTALYWYRQSLGQGPEFLIYFQGTGAADDSGLPNDRFFAVRPEGSVSTLKIQRTERGDSAVYLCASSLTLNTGELFFGEGSRLTVL.

V is TRBV6-5 and J is TRBJ1-2; the D is unclear. This CDR3 has 12 amino acids. Germline CDR1 reads MNHEY; CDR2 reads SVGAGI. Trimming cost V 6 bases and J 3 bases, with 8 bases left between them. The CDR3 here is CASREAHYGYTF. The DNA of the CDR3 is TGTGCCAGCAGAGAGGCCCACTATGGCTACACCTTC.

The J gene is TRBJ2-3, the V gene TRBV11-2; 7 bases agree with TRBD2. The CDR3 length is 14 residues. CDR1 and CDR2 from the germline V gene are SGHAT and FQNNGV. J was trimmed by 4 bases and V by 5 bases; bases with no gene match: 6. CDR3 in DNA: TGTGCCAGCAGCCTGACGAGCGGGGCAGATACGCAGTATTTT. Translation gives CASSLTSGADTQYF.

The V call is TRBV9, the J call TRBJ2-1, with D perhaps matching TRBD2 (5 bases). V lost 4 bases and J lost 0, with 14 bases in between. CDR1 and CDR2 (germline): SGDLS, YYNGEE. CDR3 length: 16 amino acids. This CDR3 is CASSRLTGSSYNEQFF. CDR3 bases: TGTGCCAGCAGCCGACTAACGGGGAGCTCCTACAATGAGCAGTTCTTC.

The V gene is TRBV24-1, the J gene TRBJ2-1, with 11 bases fitting TRBD2. Germline lookup yields CDR1 KGHDR and CDR2 SFDVKD. The CDR3 has 17 residues. J was trimmed by 8 bases and V by 4 bases; bases with no gene match: 12. In DNA form, the CDR3 reads TGTGCCACCAGTGAACCAACTAGCGGGGGCCTTATGGATGAGCAGTTCTTC. This translates into CATSEPTSGGLMDEQFF.

Here the CDR3 reads CASSRTSGGNTGELFF. The CDR3 region has the DNA TGTGCCAGCAGCCGGACTAGCGGGGGGAACACCGGGGAGCTGTTTTTT. The gene calls are TRBV5-4 and TRBJ2-2, with 13 bases that match TRBD2. From germline, CDR1 is SGHNT and CDR2 YYREEE (reference sequence). This CDR3 spans 16 amino acids. J was trimmed by 1 base and V by 4 bases; bases with no gene match: 1.

As concerns this clone: One base away lies a much larger clone, so this may be a sequencing read error. J is TRBJ2-1 and V is TRBV7-6; D possibly corresponds to TRBD1 (6 bases). The CDR3 sequence is 13 residues long. CDR1 is SGHVS and CDR2 is FNYEAQ in the germline V gene. Trimming pared 5 bases from V and 4 bases from J, leaving 9 bases between. CDR3 in DNA: TGTGCCAGCAGCCCGGACAGTTACAATGAGCAGTTCTTC. Its protein product is CASSPDSYNEQFF.

This clone has just a few counts. The chain uses TRBV7-9 and TRBJ1-5; 7 nucleotides line up with TRBD1. The germline V gene encodes CDR1 SEHNR and CDR2 FQNEAQ (reference sequence). Trimming at V came to 5 bases and at J to 0 bases, leaving 4 bases not matched to a gene. This CDR3 has 15 amino acids. The CDR3 protein is CASSQQGSSNQPQHF. DNA for the CDR3: TGTGCCAGCAGCCAACAGGGGAGTAGCAATCAGCCCCAGCATTTT.

The chain couples TRBV28 to TRBJ2-7, with 8 bases that match TRBD1. Germline-derived CDR1 and CDR2 are MDHEN and SYDVKM. There are 13 residues in the CDR3. Trimming at V came to 6 bases and at J to 3 bases, leaving 4 bases not matched to a gene. The CDR3 sequence is CASSPGQGYEQYF. CDR3 nucleotides: TGTGCCAGCAGCCCCGGACAGGGCTACGAGCAGTACTTC. The whole variable domain, filled in from reference TRBV28 and TRBJ2-7, reads DVKVTQSSRYLVKRTGEKVFLECVQDMDHENMFWYRQDPGLGLRLIYFSYDVKMKEKGDIPEGYSVSREKKERFSLILESASTNQTSMYLCASSPGQGYEQYFGPGTRLTVT.

The rearrangement links TRBV5-1 to TRBJ1-3, with 8 bases matching TRBD1. The germline V gene has CDR1 SGHRS and CDR2 YFSETQ. V was pared by 9 bases and J by 3 bases, with 11 bases of the junction left unmatched. This CDR3 comprises 15 residues. In DNA form, the CDR3 reads TGCGCCACCAGACTTGACAGGGGCAGTGGAAACACCATATATTTT. Protein product: CATRLDRGSGNTIYF.

This sequence joins TRBV2 and TRBJ2-7; 8 positions match TRBD1. This CDR3 comprises 14 residues. Germline V gene sequence: CDR1 SNHLY, CDR2 FYNNEI. Trimming took 7 bases from V and 6 from J; bases not matched to a gene: 11. The CDR3 loop reads CASTPGQDLREQYF. CDR3 DNA: TGTGCCAGCACACCGGGACAGGACCTCCGCGAGCAGTACTTC.

V usage is TRBV24-1 and J usage is TRBJ2-1; 9 positions match TRBD2. V was pared by 7 bases and J by 6 bases, with 9 bases of the junction left unmatched. Per germline, CDR1 KGHDR and CDR2 SFDVKD. CDR3 length: 15 residues. CDR3 bases: TGTGCCACCAGGAGAGCGGGGGGTTCCGGCAATGAGCAGTTCTTC. Its translation is CATRRAGGSGNEQFF.

The chain uses TRBV15 and TRBJ2-1; 7 positions match TRBD2. Germline CDR1 and CDR2: LNHNV and YYDKDF (reference sequence). The CDR3 totals 11 residues. The V gene end was trimmed by 11 bases and the J gene end by 14 bases; junction bases not matched to a gene: 12. The CDR3 sequence: CAASTGTKKFF. Here the CDR3 DNA reads TGTGCCGCTAGCACCGGGACTAAAAAGTTCTTC.

The chain links TRBV7-3 to TRBJ2-5, with 9 bases identical to TRBD1. The CDR3 length is 17 residues. CDR1 is SGHTA and CDR2 is FQGTGA in the germline V gene. The ends lost 2 bases at V and 5 bases at J; junction bases unmatched: 12. The CDR3 region is CASSLGSGQGLRETQYF. CDR3 coding DNA: TGTGCCAGCAGCTTAGGTTCGGGACAGGGTCTGAGGGAGACCCAGTACTTC.

The chain recombines TRBV19 with TRBJ1-5, with 7 bases fitting TRBD1. Germline CDR1 reads LNHDA; CDR2 reads SQIVND (reference sequence). J gave up 3 bases and V 9 bases, and 8 bases lay outside the gene matches. This CDR3 contains 14 residues. For the CDR3, the DNA is TGTGCCAGCGGGGACAGAGTGTACAATCAGCCCCAGCATTTT. Its translation is CASGDRVYNQPQHF.

This chain joins TRBV5-1 and TRBJ1-2; D remains unclear. The V gene lost 0 bases and the J gene lost 4 bases, with 13 bases spanning the gap. The CDR3 spans 15 residues. Germline loops: CDR1 SGHRS, CDR2 YFSETQ. The CDR3 reads CASSLAGQASYGYTF. The CDR3 nucleotides read TGCGCCAGCAGCTTGGCCGGCCAGGCCTCCTATGGCTACACCTTC. Together with reference TRBV5-1 and TRBJ1-2, the CDR3 gives the full variable domain: KAGVTQTPRYLIKTRGQQVTLSCSPISGHRSVSWYQQTPGQGLQFLFEYFSETQRNKGNFPGRFSGRQFSNSRSEMNVSTLELGDSALYLCASSLAGQASYGYTFGSGTRLTVV.

The rearrangement links TRBV5-1 to TRBJ1-2, with 8 bases fitting TRBD1. The CDR3 has 15 residues. CDR1 SGHRS and CDR2 YFSETQ come from the germline V gene. Trimming at V came to 3 bases and at J to 8 bases, leaving 12 bases not matched to a gene. The CDR3 DNA is TGCGCCAGCAGCTCGGGGACAGGCCCCGGGGGAGGCTACACCTTC. It specifies CASSSGTGPGGGYTF.

This chain links TRBV10-3 with TRBJ2-7; the match to TRBD1 covers 7 bases. V was pared by 3 bases and J by 2 bases, with 1 base of the junction left unmatched. The length of the CDR3 is 13 residues. The germline V gene encodes CDR1 ENHRY and CDR2 SYGVKD. The CDR3 sequence is CAISDGTAYEQYF. CDR3 in DNA: TGTGCCATCAGTGATGGGACAGCCTACGAGCAGTACTTC.

The rearrangement uses TRBV12-3 or TRBV12-4 and TRBJ2-7; a weak D match, TRBD2 (5 bases). V gave up 6 bases and J gave up 0 bases, with 6 bases separating them. The CDR3 is 12 amino acids. CDR3 loop: CASSRDSYEQYF. The CDR3 nucleotides are TGTGCCAGCAGCCGGGACTCCTACGAGCAGTACTTC.

The V call is TRBV11-2, the J call TRBJ2-7; D gene ambiguous. Trimming cost V 1 base and J 3 bases, with 10 bases left between them. In germline, CDR1 is SGHAT, CDR2 FQNNGV. This CDR3 is built from 14 residues. The CDR3 region is CASSLGSEDYEQYF. CDR3 nucleotide sequence: TGTGCCAGCAGCTTAGGTTCCGAGGACTACGAGCAGTACTTC.

This chain joins TRBV18 and TRBJ1-1; a weak D match, TRBD1 (5 bases). V was shortened by 2 bases and J by 4 bases, with 11 bases between the two germline ends. The CDR3 loop spans 14 amino acids. The germline V gene has CDR1 KGHSH and CDR2 LQKENI. The CDR3, as DNA: TGTGCCAGCTCACCAAACGTCGGGGGCACTGAAGCTTTCTTT. This encodes CASSPNVGGTEAFF.